This T cell receptor (beta chain) was found in a study of blood T cell repertoires in COVID-19. Whole-study context: Samples representing acute and convalescent COVID-19 were sourced from the United States, Italy and Spain. The analysed material was cDNA or gDNA that came from T cells, B-cell-depleted T cells, or PBMCs.

The protocol was immunoSEQ multiplex PCR, while the TCRdb copy is restricted to in-frame clones and leaves out a portion. In the table there are roughly 250,000 clones, approximately 87% of which are singletons. The CDR3 sequence is 15 residues long. Germline V CDR1 and CDR2: MNHEY, SVGAGI. V shed 6 bases, J shed 1 base, and the junction held 6 bases outside the gene matches. The rearrangement joins TRBV6-5 to TRBJ2-7; 10 bases line up with TRBD1. This TCR derives from a woman in her twenties or thirties with COVID-19, enrolled during active disease. The sequencing sample was made of peripheral blood. The CDR3 bases are TGTGCCAGCAGCCGACAGGGGGCGAGATCCTACGAGCAGTACTTC. The encoded protein is CASSRQGARSYEQYF.